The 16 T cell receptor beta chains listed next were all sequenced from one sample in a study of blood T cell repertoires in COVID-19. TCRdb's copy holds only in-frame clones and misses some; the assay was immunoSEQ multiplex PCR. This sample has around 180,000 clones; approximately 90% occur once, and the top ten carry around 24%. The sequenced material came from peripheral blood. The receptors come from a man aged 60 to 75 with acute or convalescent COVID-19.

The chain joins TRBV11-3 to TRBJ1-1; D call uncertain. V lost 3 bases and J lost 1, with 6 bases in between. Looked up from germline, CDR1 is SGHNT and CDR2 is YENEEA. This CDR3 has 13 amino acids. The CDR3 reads CASSLFRNTEAFF. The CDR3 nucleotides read TGTGCCAGCAGCTTGTTCAGGAACACTGAAGCTTTCTTT.

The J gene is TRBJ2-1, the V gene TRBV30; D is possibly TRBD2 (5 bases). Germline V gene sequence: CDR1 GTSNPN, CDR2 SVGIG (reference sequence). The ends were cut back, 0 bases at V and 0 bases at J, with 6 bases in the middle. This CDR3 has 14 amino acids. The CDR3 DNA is TGTGCCTGGAGTGTAGGAGGCTCCTACAATGAGCAGTTCTTC. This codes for CAWSVGGSYNEQFF.

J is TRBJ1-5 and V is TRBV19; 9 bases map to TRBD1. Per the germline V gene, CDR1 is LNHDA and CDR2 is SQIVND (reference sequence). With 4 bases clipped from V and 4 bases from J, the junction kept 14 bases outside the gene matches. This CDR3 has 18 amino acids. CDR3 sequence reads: CASSKSHLGQGGNQPQHF. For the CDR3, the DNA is TGTGCCAGTAGTAAATCCCACTTGGGACAGGGTGGGAATCAGCCCCAGCATTTT.

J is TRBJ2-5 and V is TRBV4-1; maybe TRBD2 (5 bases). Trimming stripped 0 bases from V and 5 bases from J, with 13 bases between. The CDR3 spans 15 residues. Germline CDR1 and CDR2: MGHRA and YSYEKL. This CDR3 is CASSQDTNRRETQYF. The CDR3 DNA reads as TGCGCCAGCAGCCAAGATACGAATCGGAGGGAGACCCAGTACTTC.

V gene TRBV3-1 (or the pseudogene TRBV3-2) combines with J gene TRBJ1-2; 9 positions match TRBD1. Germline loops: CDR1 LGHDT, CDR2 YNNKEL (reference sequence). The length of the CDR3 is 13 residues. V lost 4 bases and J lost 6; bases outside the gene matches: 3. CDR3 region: CASSPWTGDGYTF. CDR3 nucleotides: TGTGCCAGCAGCCCCTGGACAGGGGATGGCTACACCTTC.

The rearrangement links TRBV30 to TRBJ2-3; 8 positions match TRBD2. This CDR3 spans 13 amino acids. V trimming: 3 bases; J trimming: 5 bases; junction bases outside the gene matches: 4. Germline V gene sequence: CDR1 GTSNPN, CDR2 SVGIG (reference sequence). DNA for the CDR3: TGTGCCTGGAGCCTGCGGGGGGTAGATACGCAGTATTTT. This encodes CAWSLRGVDTQYF.

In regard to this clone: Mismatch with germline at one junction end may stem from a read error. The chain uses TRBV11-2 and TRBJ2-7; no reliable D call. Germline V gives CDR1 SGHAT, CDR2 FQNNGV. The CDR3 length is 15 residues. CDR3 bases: TGTGCCTGCAGCTTAAGTGTGGCGACTGGCTACGAGCAGTACTTC. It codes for CACSLSVATGYEQYF.

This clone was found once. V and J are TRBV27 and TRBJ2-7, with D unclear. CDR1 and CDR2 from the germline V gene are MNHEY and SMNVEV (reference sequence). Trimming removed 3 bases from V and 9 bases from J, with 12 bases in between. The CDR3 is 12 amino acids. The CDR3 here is CASSFPGSVQYF. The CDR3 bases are TGTGCCAGCAGTTTCCCGGGTTCTGTGCAGTACTTC.

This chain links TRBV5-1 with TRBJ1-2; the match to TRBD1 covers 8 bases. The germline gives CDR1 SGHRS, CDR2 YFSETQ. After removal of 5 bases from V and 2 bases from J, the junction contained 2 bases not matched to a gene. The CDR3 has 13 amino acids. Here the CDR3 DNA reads TGCGCCAGCAGGGACAGGGCCAACTATGGCTACACCTTC. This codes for CASRDRANYGYTF.

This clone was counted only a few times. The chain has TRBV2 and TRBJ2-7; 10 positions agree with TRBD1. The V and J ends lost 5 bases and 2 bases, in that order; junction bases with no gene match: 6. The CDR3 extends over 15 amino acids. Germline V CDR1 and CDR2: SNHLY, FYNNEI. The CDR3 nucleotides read TGTGCCAGCAGTCGACAGGGGGCGAGTCCCTACGAGCAGTACGTC. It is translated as CASSRQGASPYEQYV.

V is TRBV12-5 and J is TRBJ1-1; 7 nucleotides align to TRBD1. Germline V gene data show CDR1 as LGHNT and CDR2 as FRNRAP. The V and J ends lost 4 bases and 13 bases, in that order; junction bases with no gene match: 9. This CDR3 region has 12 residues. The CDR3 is CASGSRQGDSFF. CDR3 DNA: TGTGCTAGTGGTTCGCGACAGGGAGACAGTTTCTTT.

The CDR3 loop is CASSGSFTDTQYF. The CDR3 DNA reads TGTGCCAGCTCGGGATCCTTCACAGATACGCAGTATTTT. J is TRBJ2-3 and V is TRBV19; D possibly corresponds to TRBD2 (5 bases). The CDR3 loop spans 13 amino acids. The germline gives CDR1 LNHDA, CDR2 SQIVND (reference sequence). V dropped 9 bases and J dropped 2 bases, with 12 bases sitting between them.

The CDR3 DNA is TGCGCCAGCAGCCAAGTTCCAGGGGTTTCGGAGACCCAGTACTTC. Its translation: CASSQVPGVSETQYF. The genes are TRBV4-1 and TRBJ2-5; TRBD1 is a possible D gene (6 bases). CDR3 length equals 15 residues. Trimming took off 1 base at V and 5 bases at J, with 14 bases between the two ends. Germline CDR1 reads MGHRA; CDR2 reads YSYEKL.

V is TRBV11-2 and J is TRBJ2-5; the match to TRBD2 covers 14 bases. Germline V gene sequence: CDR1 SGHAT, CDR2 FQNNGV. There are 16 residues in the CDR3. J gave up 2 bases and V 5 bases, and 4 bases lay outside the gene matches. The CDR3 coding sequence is TGTGCCAGCAGCCGGGGACTAGCGGGGGAGCAAGAGACCCAGTACTTC. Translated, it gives CASSRGLAGEQETQYF.

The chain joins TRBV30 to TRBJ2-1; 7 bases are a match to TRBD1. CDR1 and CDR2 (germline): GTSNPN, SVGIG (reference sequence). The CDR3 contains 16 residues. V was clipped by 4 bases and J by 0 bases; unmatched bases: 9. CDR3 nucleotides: TGTGCCTGGAAATCCGTGACAGGGAGCTCCTACAATGAGCAGTTCTTC. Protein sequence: CAWKSVTGSSYNEQFF.

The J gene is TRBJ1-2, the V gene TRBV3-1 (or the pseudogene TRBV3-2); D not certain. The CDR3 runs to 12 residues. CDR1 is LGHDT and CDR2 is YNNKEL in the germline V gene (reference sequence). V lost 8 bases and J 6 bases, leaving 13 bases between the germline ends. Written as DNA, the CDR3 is TGTGCCAGCGCGGGAAGGGAGGATGGCTACACCTTC. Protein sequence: CASAGREDGYTF.